The next 17 T cell receptor beta chains were all read from a single sample in a study of Graves' ophthalmopathy and Graves' hyperthyroidism (dated by TCRdb to 2017 to 2018). Sequenced using an Illumina HiSeq 2000. For repertoire sequencing, TCR beta CDR3 regions were amplified from RNA transcripts. A first-round RT-PCR used HTBI primers with the Qiagen OneStep RT-PCR kit, followed by a second-round multiplex PCR, size selection and purification. Using fastp trimming at Q25 and MiXCR clonotype assembly, TCRdb reanalyzed the public sequencing data and kept in-frame beta chains. Every CDR3 protein is listed once, alongside the most common genes and DNA of its rows. For this sample the table gives 500,000 to 700,000 distinct CDR3 sequences, of which 22% were detected only once. Approximately 6.5% of the sample is in the top ten clones. What was sequenced was peripheral blood. The source is a woman aged 18-29 years with stable Graves' hyperthyroidism. Some clones in this sample may be carry-over from other donors' samples. Donor details come from another sample of the same person, matched by shared clones.

This clonotype showed up many times. The chain employs TRBV28 and TRBJ1-2; D ambiguous. The V gene's germline CDR1 is MDHEN and CDR2 SYDVKM. The CDR3 is made up of 14 amino acids. The germline V and J ends were trimmed by 3 bases and 7 bases, with 15 bases remaining between them. The CDR3 sequence is CASSFGFGPFGYTF. Written as DNA, the CDR3 is TGTGCCAGCAGTTTTGGATTTGGGCCCTTTGGCTACACCTTC.

This clonotype came up many times. The chain carries TRBV12-3 or TRBV12-4 and TRBJ2-5; 12 bases agree with TRBD2. The CDR3 has 15 amino acids. V gave up 6 bases and J gave up 5 bases; unmatched junction bases: 7. In DNA, the CDR3 is TGTGCCAGCAGCCCCCCCGGACTAGCGGGGGAGACCCAGTACTTC. It translates to CASSPPGLAGETQYF.

Comment on this clonotype: One end of the junction is discordant with germline, which a read error may explain. J is TRBJ1-2 and V is TRBV6-8, with D unresolved. This CDR3 has 15 residues. CDR1 is MNHGY, CDR2 SAAAGT, per germline. The CDR3 DNA sequence: TGTGCCACCAGCGAATCGACCGTAGCTAACTATGGTTACACCTTC. Translating gives CATSESTVANYGYTF.

The chain carries TRBV20-1 and TRBJ1-6; the D gene is possibly TRBD1 (6 bases). This CDR3 spans 13 amino acids. The germline V gene encodes CDR1 DFQATT and CDR2 SNEGSKA (reference sequence). The germline V and J ends were trimmed by 7 bases and 9 bases, with 16 bases remaining between them. This CDR3 is CSVRGGFLSPLHF. The CDR3 DNA is TGCAGTGTTCGAGGGGGGTTTCTTTCACCCCTCCACTTT.

In its sample, this clonotype was seen a few times. The chain is built from TRBV12-3 or TRBV12-4 and TRBJ2-5; D may match TRBD1 or TRBD2 (5 bases each). This CDR3 spans 16 amino acids. Trimming cost V 5 bases and J 5 bases, with 21 bases left between them. The CDR3 bases are TGTGCCAGCAGTAAGGTTCGGCAGGGAGTTGGGGAGACCCAGTACTTC. It yields the protein CASSKVRQGVGETQYF.

Only a few counts were recorded for this clonotype. This chain joins TRBV10-3 and TRBJ2-2; no firm D call. The V end was cut by 3 bases, the J end by 0 bases, with 8 bases between. Germline-derived CDR1 and CDR2 are ENHRY and SYGVKD. The CDR3 runs 15 residues. The CDR3 here is CAISDGSTNTGELFF. The DNA for the CDR3 is TGTGCCATCAGTGACGGCAGCACGAACACCGGGGAGCTGTTTTTT.

This clonotype has just a few counts. The rearrangement uses TRBV5-1 and TRBJ2-2, with 12 bases identical to TRBD2. The ends lost 0 bases at V and 2 bases at J; junction bases unmatched: 5. The CDR3 is 18 residues long. Germline assignment: CDR1 SGHRS and CDR2 YFSETQ. DNA for the CDR3: TGCGCCAGCAGCTTGGTACCTAGCGGGGGGGCCAACACCGGGGAGCTGTTTTTT. Protein sequence: CASSLVPSGGANTGELFF.

This clonotype showed up many times. The chain has TRBV29-1 and TRBJ1-5; tentative D call: TRBD1 (6 bases). V was pared by 0 bases and J by 7 bases, with 10 bases between. This CDR3 is 13 amino acids long. The germline gives CDR1 SQVTM, CDR2 ANQGSEA. CDR3 in DNA: TGCAGCGTTGAAGAGGTAGGGACACAGCCCCAGCATTTT. Translation: CSVEEVGTQPQHF.

This clonotype was picked up many times. The chain joins TRBV27 to TRBJ1-2; 7 nucleotides align to TRBD1. This CDR3 is 13 amino acids long. The germline V gene has CDR1 MNHEY and CDR2 SMNVEV (reference sequence). With 9 bases clipped from V and 3 bases from J, the junction kept 7 bases outside the gene matches. Here the CDR3 DNA reads TGTGCCAGTCGACAGGGATCCCACTATGGCTACACCTTC. Protein product: CASRQGSHYGYTF.

This clonotype was detected ten times or more. The chain combines TRBV6-2 or TRBV6-3 with TRBJ1-2; no firm D call. CDR1 is MNHEY and CDR2 is SVGEGT in the germline V gene. V lost 6 bases and J 2 bases, leaving 16 bases between the germline ends. The CDR3 extends over 15 amino acids. CDR3: CASSLPQEANYGYTF. CDR3 nucleotides: TGTGCCAGCAGCCTACCCCAGGAAGCGAACTATGGCTACACCTTC.

This clonotype was counted between two and nine times. The J gene is TRBJ1-2, the V gene TRBV20-1; no definite D call. Trimming pared 0 bases from V and 1 base from J, leaving 9 bases between. The CDR3 sequence is 14 residues long. The V gene's germline CDR1 is DFQATT and CDR2 SNEGSKA (reference sequence). CDR3 region: CSARERQFNYGYTF. The CDR3, as DNA: TGCAGTGCTAGAGAGAGGCAGTTTAACTATGGCTACACCTTC.

This clonotype was counted many times. CDR3 sequence (DNA): TGTGCCAGTAGTATAATAGGGGGCGACAAGCAGGCCACTGAAGCTTTCTTT. It specifies CASSIIGGDKQATEAFF. The chain is built from TRBV19 and TRBJ1-1; the match to TRBD1 covers 7 bases. CDR3 length equals 17 residues. The trim removed 2 bases at V and 4 bases at J, leaving 13 bases unmatched. CDR1 and CDR2 (germline): LNHDA, SQIVND (reference sequence). The full variable domain, its missing parts supplied by reference TRBV19 and TRBJ1-1, is DGGITQSPKYLFRKEGQNVTLSCEQNLNHDAMYWYRQDPGQGLRLIYYSQIVNDFQKGDIAEGYSVSREKKESFPLTVTSAQKNPTAFYLCASSIIGGDKQATEAFFGQGTRLTVV.

The table lists this clonotype with many counts. The chain employs TRBV6-5 and TRBJ1-1; D might be TRBD1 (5 bases). V lost 4 bases and J 0 bases, leaving 9 bases between the germline ends. This CDR3 contains 14 residues. CDR1 and CDR2 from the germline V gene are MNHEY and SVGAGI. The CDR3 region has the DNA TGTGCCAGCAGTTGGGGGACTCTGAACACTGAAGCTTTCTTT. Amino acids: CASSWGTLNTEAFF.

This clonotype showed up many times. The V call is TRBV7-9, the J call TRBJ1-5, with unresolved D. Trimming left V 0 bases short and J 11 bases short, with 11 bases between. The CDR3 runs 13 residues. The germline V gene encodes CDR1 SEHNR and CDR2 FQNEAQ (reference sequence). CDR3 sequence: CASSLAPGVAQHF. CDR3 bases: TGTGCCAGCAGCTTAGCCCCCGGGGTGGCCCAGCATTTT.

This clonotype was counted many times. The J gene is TRBJ1-5, the V gene TRBV30, with a possible D match to TRBD1 (6 bases). V was cut by 2 bases and J by 3 bases, with 11 bases left in between. Germline V gene sequence: CDR1 GTSNPN, CDR2 SVGIG (reference sequence). The CDR3 has 14 amino acids. CDR3 region: CAWSRDTPNQPQHF. CDR3 DNA: TGTGCCTGGAGTAGGGACACCCCCAATCAGCCCCAGCATTTT.

This clonotype has only a few counts. The rearrangement uses TRBV29-1 and TRBJ2-7; D call uncertain. Deletions cut 4 bases from V and 5 bases from J, with 9 bases between. Per germline, CDR1 SQVTM and CDR2 ANQGSEA. The CDR3 has 11 amino acids. For the CDR3, the DNA is TGCAGCGTTGGCAGATTAAACGAGCAGTACTTC. Protein product: CSVGRLNEQYF.

In nucleotides, the CDR3 is TGTGCCTGGATCCTCATAACAGGGGGCCGGAACACTGAAGCTTTCTTT. This translates into CAWILITGGRNTEAFF. The V call is TRBV30, the J call TRBJ1-1; 9 bases are shared with TRBD1. CDR1 and CDR2 (germline): GTSNPN, SVGIG (reference sequence). This CDR3 has 16 residues. The ends lost 4 bases at V and 1 base at J; junction bases unmatched: 10.